This TCR beta chain was sequenced in a study of blood T cell repertoires in COVID-19. About the study: The United States, Italy and Spain were the sources of the acute and convalescent COVID-19 samples. T cells, B-cell-depleted T cells, or PBMCs provided the cDNA or gDNA that served as material.

The data were produced by immunoSEQ multiplex PCR, yet TCRdb's version contains in-frame clones alone and is incomplete. Of under 200,000 clones in the sample, about 81% were seen once. Germline lookup yields CDR1 MDHEN and CDR2 SYDVKM. V was cut by 8 bases and J by 5 bases, with 12 bases left in between. The CDR3 extends over 12 amino acids. The J gene is TRBJ1-2, the V gene TRBV28; tentatively, D is TRBD1 (6 bases). Specimen: peripheral blood. This TCR came from a man aged 25-45 years with active or convalescent COVID-19. The CDR3 protein is CASSKGTYGYTF. The DNA of the CDR3 is TGTGCCAGCTCGAAGGGGACATATGGCTACACCTTC.